This note documents a single TCR beta chain sequence. Its antigen is currently not known. No base qualities exist here, and no much larger clone lies one base off it. The germline V gene supplies CDR1 SGHTA and CDR2 FQGNSA. Clipping removes 5 bases from V and 2 bases from J, with 6 as the unmatched junction base count. The CDR3 measures 14 amino acids from cysteine to phenylalanine. Of the read, only the CDR3 DNA is kept; its 42 bases are in frame from base 1. The CDR3 regions of human TCRbeta chains were subjected to immunosequencing. On the study's bioinformatics: Repertoire TCRs were matched against a reference library of SARS-CoV-2-specific TCRs generated with the MIRA antigen-specificity platform. Breadth meant the fraction of unique TCRs that were SARS-CoV-2-associated, whereas depth meant the fraction of total T cells that were SARS-CoV-2-associated. Each spike-specific TCR was assigned to its reactive spike region and to a CD4 or CD8 class using the MIRA data. Log10-transformed breadth and depth values were compared by one-way ANOVA with Sidak's multiple comparisons tests. Imported from immuneACCESS, the table was reduced by TCRdb to in-frame sequences with V and J called. These copies leave out some clones; in studies compared against another copy, an unresolved V gene accounts for under half, and the cause of the remainder is not known. V and J calls and clone size come straight from that table; D and trimming were deduced from the DNA. Present in this sample are some 150,000 clones, less than 95% of which were seen just once. The leading ten clones occupy about 3.5% of the sample.

The meaning of the sample's time point label: baseline before first vaccination. Vaccinee samples were obtained from the UK trials COV001 and COV002, which included a single-blind randomized controlled phase 2/3 trial of AZD1222 (ChAdOx1 nCoV-19) in healthy adults. Trial participant PBMC samples were collected at day 0 and day 28 after the second dose for TCRbeta chain sequencing. The sample is drawn from a study of T cell responses to AZD1222 COVID-19 vaccine (dated by TCRdb to about 2021). Some background on the complete study: AZD1222 recipients given second doses at about 4 weeks or at about 12 weeks were pooled, since spike-specific TCR depth and breadth were not found to differ between the two schedules. TCR sequencing was performed for about 240 trial participants, of whom around 210 were given two doses of AZD1222 and around 25 were given two doses of MenACWY control vaccine. Trial participants were enrolled by age into 18-55, 56-69 and 70-plus year subgroups, with 148, 28 and 57 TCR-sequenced participants respectively. What the research found in general, with its limitations: Conclusions about previously exposed vaccinees are limited because only five to seven AZD1222 recipients were SARS-CoV-2 seropositive at baseline. CD4 TCRs associated with the vaccine covered the entire spike protein, and the dominant responses were in regions 160-218 and 743-854. After two AZD1222 doses, both the breadth and the depth of spike-specific TCRs were significantly higher than at day 0 and than in MenACWY recipients. The 56-69-year group was small, and its depth increase did not reach significance, likely because of low power. Nearly half of unique spike-specific TCRs reportedly recognized epitopes outside regions mutated in the B.1.351 and B.1.1.7 variants. Participants were mostly white British, with more females than males. The authors suggested clonal diversity may have been underestimated. Because no samples from the day 14 peak response were available, repertoires could be characterized only after the peak T cell response.

Here the sequenced sample was peripheral blood, taken on day 0 of AZD1222 vaccination. The sequence joins TRBV7-2 to TRBJ2-7, with 7 junctional bases fitting TRBD1. The source of this sequence is an adult in good health. The sequenced DNA is TGTGCCAGCAGCGGCCGGGACAGCGCCTACGAGCAGTACTTC. Its product reads: CASSGRDSAYEQYF.